One sample yielded the 7 T cell receptor beta chains listed below, sequenced in a study of beta chain features in type 1 diabetes (dated by TCRdb to 2016 to 2019). Summary of the overall study and its limitations: Type 1 diabetes patients showed a moderate but significant shortening of TCRB CDR3 length in all four CD4+ subsets.

The library came from the immunoSEQ multiplex PCR assay. All of the isolated RNA was reverse transcribed with the High Capacity cDNA Reverse Transcription Kit, so expressed TCRB transcripts were sequenced. The immuneACCESS repertoire file appears here via TCRdb, limited to in-frame rearrangements. These files lack a portion of the clones; in checked studies, under half of the deficit traces to unresolved V genes, and the cause of the others is not known. In all, the sample holds around 690,000 clones, and approximately 13% of those were seen once. Together, the top ten hold 0.09% to 0.15% of the sample. No antigen has been identified for these receptors. Material: naive CD4+ T cells from blood. The sample's cell subset or site label, in plain terms: true naive CD4+ T cells. The receptors stem from a man aged 25-45 years with type 1 diabetes.

The chain combines TRBV14 with TRBJ2-5; perhaps D is TRBD1 or TRBD2 (5 bases each). Germline CDR1 SGHDN, CDR2 FVKESK. Deletions cut 3 bases from V and 4 bases from J, with 9 bases between. This CDR3 is built from 13 residues. CDR3 in DNA: TGTGCCAGCAGCCACCGGGGCTTAGAGACCCAGTACTTC. Translation gives CASSHRGLETQYF.

The table lists this clone with a few counts. The chain carries TRBV6-1 and TRBJ2-1; D is ambiguous. The CDR3 runs 12 residues. Germline V gene sequence: CDR1 MNHNS, CDR2 SASEGT. V was cut by 1 base and J by 8 bases, with 6 bases left in between. The DNA of the CDR3 is TGTGCCAGCAGTGAAGTTGGCTATGAGCAGTTCTTC. Translation gives CASSEVGYEQFF.

This clone came up a few times. The rearrangement joins TRBV28 to TRBJ1-3, with unresolved D. In germline, CDR1 is MDHEN, CDR2 SYDVKM. The CDR3 has 14 residues. Between the trimmed V and J ends, which lost 7 bases and 0 bases, there was a span of 10 bases. The DNA of the CDR3 is TGTGCCAGCATTAAGTTGTCCTCTGGAAACACCATATATTTT. This gives the protein CASIKLSSGNTIYF.

There are a few counts of this clone. The chain is built from TRBV20-1 and TRBJ2-7; D call uncertain. This CDR3 has 10 residues. V lost 5 bases to trimming and J lost 4 bases, with 6 bases between them. From germline, CDR1 is DFQATT and CDR2 SNEGSKA (reference sequence). The CDR3 DNA follows: TGCAGTGCTGGGCATTACGAGCAGTACTTC. As protein: CSAGHYEQYF.

This clone was seen more than once but under ten times. CDR3 sequence: CASSGAGSGEYEQFF. The CDR3 region has the DNA TGTGCCAGCAGCGGCGCCGGGTCAGGGGAATATGAGCAGTTCTTC. The chain combines TRBV2 with TRBJ2-1, with D perhaps matching TRBD1 (6 bases). The ends were cut back, 6 bases at V and 8 bases at J, with 20 bases in the middle. CDR3 length equals 15 residues. CDR1 and CDR2 from the germline V gene are SNHLY and FYNNEI.

The chain couples TRBV7-2 to TRBJ2-6; D is tentatively TRBD1 or TRBD2 (5 bases each). Trimming removed 2 bases at V and 4 bases at J, with 9 bases between. This CDR3 has 15 amino acids. From germline, CDR1 is SGHTA and CDR2 FQGNSA. The chain's CDR3 is CASSLFGAGANVLTF. The CDR3 DNA is TGTGCCAGCAGCTTATTCGGGGCCGGGGCCAACGTCCTGACTTTC.

V and J are TRBV25-1 and TRBJ2-5; no clear D. V lost 1 base and J 3 bases, leaving 9 bases between the germline ends. The CDR3 runs to 14 residues. From germline, CDR1 is MGHDK and CDR2 SYGVNS. CDR3 residues: CASSEFDLEETQYF. Here the CDR3 DNA reads TGTGCCAGCAGTGAATTCGACCTAGAAGAGACCCAGTACTTC.